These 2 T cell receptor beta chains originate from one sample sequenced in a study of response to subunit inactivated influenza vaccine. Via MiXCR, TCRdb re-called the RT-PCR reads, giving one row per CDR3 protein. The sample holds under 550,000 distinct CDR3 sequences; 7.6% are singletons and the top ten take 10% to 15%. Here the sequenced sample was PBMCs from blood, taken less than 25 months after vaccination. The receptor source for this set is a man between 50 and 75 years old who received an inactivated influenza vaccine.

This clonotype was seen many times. Here the CDR3 DNA reads TGCGCCAGCAGCTCACAGGGCTCTGGAAACACCATATATTTT. The encoded protein is CASSSQGSGNTIYF. The chain couples TRBV5-1 to TRBJ1-3; a possible D gene is TRBD1 (6 bases). Germline assignment: CDR1 SGHRS and CDR2 YFSETQ. The ends were cut back, 3 bases at V and 0 bases at J, with 7 bases in the middle. This CDR3 spans 14 amino acids.

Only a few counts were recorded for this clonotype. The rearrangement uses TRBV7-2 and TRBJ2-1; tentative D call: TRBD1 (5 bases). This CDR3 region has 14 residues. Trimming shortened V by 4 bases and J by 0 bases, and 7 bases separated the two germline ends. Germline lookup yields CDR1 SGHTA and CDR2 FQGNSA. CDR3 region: CASSSDNSYNEQFF. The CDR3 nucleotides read TGTGCCAGCAGCTCGGACAACTCCTACAATGAGCAGTTCTTC.